This T cell receptor beta chain was captured by sequencing in a study of neurological immune-mediated disorders. Study-wide findings and caveats: Patients with HTLV-1-associated myelopathy showed the most TCR clonal expansion. Those with multiple sclerosis showed the least, falling below healthy controls.

This clonotype was seen many times. Its antigen is as yet unknown. This CDR3 contains 16 residues. Trimming left V 5 bases short and J 2 bases short, with 17 bases between. In germline, CDR1 is SGHVS, CDR2 FQNEAQ. The team produced cDNA through 5'RACE using 10-nucleotide random UMIs. Via MiXCR, TCRdb re-called the 5' RACE reads, giving one row per CDR3 protein. The sample lists some 77,000 distinct CDR3 sequences, approximately 15% seen once, with 4.6% in the top ten. Time point indicated: longitudinal time-point 1 (baseline). The J gene is TRBJ2-3, the V gene TRBV7-8; possibly TRBD2 for D (7 bases). The receptor was isolated from a female donor with HTLV-1-associated myelopathy (HAM/TSP). The sample consisted of PBMCs. CDR3 in amino acids: CASSRLKGGPTDTQYF. The CDR3 DNA is TGTGCCAGCAGCCGCCTGAAGGGGGGGCCCACAGATACGCAGTATTTT.